This TCR beta chain was sequenced for a study of T cell responses to AZD1222 COVID-19 vaccine. General study findings and limits: CD4 TCRs linked to vaccination spanned spike, dominating at 160-218 and 743-854. Of spike-specific TCRs, nearly half reportedly target regions left unmutated in variants.

This clone was observed a single time. Its antigen remains unknown. Pooled in the analysis were second doses at about 4 or about 12 weeks. Some clones are missing from TCRdb's copy, which holds only in-frame ones; the method was immunoSEQ multiplex PCR. The sample shows around 110,000 clones, around 91% of them seen only once. Germline-derived CDR1 and CDR2 are MNHNS and SASEGT. The ends were cut back, 3 bases at V and 5 bases at J, with 11 bases in the middle. CDR3 length: 13 amino acids. This clonotype was sampled from an adult who received the AZD1222 COVID-19 vaccine. The V and J genes are TRBV6-1 and TRBJ2-7, with D unresolved. The source material was peripheral blood, sampled 28 days after the second AZD1222 dose. CDR3 DNA: TGTGCCAGCAGTGATGGCGGACCCAACGAGCAGTACTTC. Translating it yields CASSDGGPNEQYF.